Below are 15 T cell receptor beta chains sequenced from a single sample in a study of cytomegalovirus exposure and HLA in healthy donors (dated 2017 in TCRdb). The library was made by the immunoSEQ multiplex PCR assay. The multiplex PCR relied on a mix of 60 forward primers for TCR Vbeta segments and 13 reverse primers for TCR Jbeta segments. This is the immuneACCESS table as TCRdb keeps it, with only in-frame sequences that have V and J called. A part of the clones is gone; compared with another copy, unresolved V genes explain less than half, and the rest is unexplained. Counted in this sample were roughly 170,000 clones; 82% of them appeared once. Approximately 1.6% of the sample lies in the top ten. The sample comprised PBMCs. The source of these receptors is a male donor in good health and CMV-seronegative.

V and J are TRBV6-5 and TRBJ1-1; 7 bases agree with TRBD1. V shed 6 bases, J shed 6 bases, and the junction held 10 bases outside the gene matches. Germline CDR1 MNHEY, CDR2 SVGAGI. The CDR3 is 14 amino acids. CDR3: CASSSIRQGAEAFF. The DNA of the CDR3 is TGTGCCAGCAGCTCAATCCGACAGGGAGCTGAAGCTTTCTTT.

CDR3 amino acids: CAVSTSGSYNEQFF. The CDR3, as DNA: TGTGCCGTCTCTACTAGCGGGAGTTACAATGAGCAGTTCTTC. The rearrangement joins TRBV27 to TRBJ2-1; 11 bases fit TRBD2. Germline assignment: CDR1 MNHEY and CDR2 SMNVEV (reference sequence). The V and J ends lost 11 bases and 4 bases, in that order; junction bases with no gene match: 7. The CDR3 runs 14 residues.

The chain has TRBV21-1 and TRBJ1-5; the table's D gene call, TRBD1, was not cross checked with the DNA. TRBV21-1 constitutes a pseudogene. The CDR3 runs to 18 residues. The CDR3 DNA follows: TGTGCCAGCAGCAAAGCGCGGGGCCGACAGGGGAGCAATCAGCCCCAGCATTTT. Translation: CASSKARGRQGSNQPQHF.

V usage is TRBV5-1 and J usage is TRBJ2-7, with D maybe TRBD2 (6 bases). CDR1 and CDR2 from the germline V gene are SGHRS and YFSETQ. CDR3 length: 18 residues. Trimming pared 2 bases from V and 1 base from J, leaving 22 bases between. The CDR3 bases are TGCGCCAGCAGCTTCTCCTCGGCCTTCGGGGGAGCATCCTACGAGCAGTACTTC. As protein: CASSFSSAFGGASYEQYF.

V gene TRBV4-1 combines with J gene TRBJ2-2, with TRBD1 as a possible D gene (6 bases). CDR3 length: 17 amino acids. The germline V gene encodes CDR1 MGHRA and CDR2 YSYEKL. The V gene lost 1 base and the J gene lost 4 bases, with 16 bases spanning the gap. CDR3 coding DNA: TGCGCCAGCAGCCAAGCCCCCCAGGGGTCGGGCACCGGGGAGCTGTTTTTT. It is translated as CASSQAPQGSGTGELFF.

The V gene is TRBV7-2, the J gene TRBJ1-5, with D possibly matching TRBD1 (5 bases). The CDR3 is 15 amino acids. V was clipped by 5 bases and J by 3 bases, with 14 bases between them. Germline V lookup: CDR1 SGHTA, CDR2 FQGNSA. CDR3 loop: CASSDFTGFNQPQHF. For the CDR3, the DNA is TGTGCCAGCAGCGACTTTACAGGCTTCAATCAGCCCCAGCATTTT.

DNA of the CDR3: TGTGCCAGCAGCCAAGCGGGCGGAACCTACGAGCAGTACTTC. It encodes CASSQAGGTYEQYF. The chain recombines TRBV7-3 with TRBJ2-5; TRBD2 might be the D (6 bases). The J call is uncertain, as TRBJ2-7 better fits the DNA end. Germline CDR1 and CDR2: SGHTA and FQGTGA. This CDR3 is built from 14 residues.

CDR3 sequence: CASSGGHFQNGYTF. CDR3 nucleotides: TGTGCCAGCAGTGGGGGGCACTTCCAAAATGGCTACACCTTC. The chain is built from TRBV2 and TRBJ1-2; a weak D match, TRBD1 (6 bases). CDR1 and CDR2 from the germline V gene are SNHLY and FYNNEI. There are 14 residues in the CDR3. The V end was cut by 4 bases, the J end by 6 bases, with 15 bases between.

This chain uses TRBV6-5 with TRBJ1-2; the D gene is possibly TRBD1 (5 bases). This CDR3 is 14 amino acids long. Germline V gives CDR1 MNHEY, CDR2 SVGAGI. V lost 4 bases, J lost 8 bases, and 17 bases lay in between. CDR3 in DNA: TGTGCCAGCAGTTCTTGGGGCGCGAAGCGCGGCTACACCTTC. It yields the protein CASSSWGAKRGYTF.

This clone was found a few times. This rearrangement joins TRBV29-1 to TRBJ2-1, with a possible D match to TRBD2 (6 bases). The length of the CDR3 is 16 residues. V was shortened by 3 bases and J by 7 bases, with 22 bases between the two germline ends. Germline-derived CDR1 and CDR2 are SQVTM and ANQGSEA. CDR3 DNA: TGCAGCGTTGATATGACACTCACGGGAGTTGAGAATGAGCAGTTCTTC. It translates to CSVDMTLTGVENEQFF.

J is TRBJ2-1 and V is TRBV18; D might be TRBD2 (7 bases). Per the germline V gene, CDR1 is KGHSH and CDR2 is LQKENI. The CDR3 is made up of 15 amino acids. V dropped 3 bases and J dropped 5 bases, with 14 bases sitting between them. The CDR3 DNA reads as TGTGCCAGCTCACCCCCCAAGGGGGGGAACAATGAGCAGTTCTTC. Translating it yields CASSPPKGGNNEQFF.

J is TRBJ1-2 and V is TRBV5-8; TRBD1 might be the D (5 bases). CDR3 size: 15 residues. The ends were cut back, 0 bases at V and 3 bases at J, with 12 bases in the middle. Germline V CDR1 and CDR2: SGHTS, YDEGEE. The CDR3 sequence is CASSLGGTHYYGYTF. The CDR3 DNA reads TGTGCCAGCAGCTTGGGGGGCACACACTACTATGGCTACACCTTC.

DNA for the CDR3: TGTGCCAGCAGTCAAGGGACAGGGTTTGAGACCCAGTACTTC. Translation: CASSQGTGFETQYF. This rearrangement joins TRBV25-1 to TRBJ2-5; TRBD1 matches at 9 bases. From germline, CDR1 is MGHDK and CDR2 SYGVNS. This CDR3 is built from 14 residues. The V segment lost 5 bases and the J segment 5 bases; nucleotides outside the gene matches: 6.

The chain employs TRBV5-4 and TRBJ2-6, with D perhaps TRBD2 (5 bases). CDR1 SGHNT and CDR2 YYREEE come from the germline V gene (reference sequence). The CDR3 runs 17 residues. V was clipped by 3 bases and J by 0 bases, with 13 bases between them. CDR3 amino acids: CASSSPGRLSGANVLTF. The CDR3 region has the DNA TGTGCCAGCAGCTCACCGGGAAGACTCTCTGGGGCCAACGTCCTGACTTTC.

Points on this clone: The junction departs from germline at one end; a sequencing error may be responsible. This chain links TRBV7-9 with TRBJ1-1, with a possible D match to TRBD1 (6 bases). Germline CDR1 reads SEHNR; CDR2 reads FQNEAQ (reference sequence). CDR3 length: 11 residues. The CDR3 DNA reads TGTGCCAGCAGCCGGGACACCGAAGCTTTCTTT. This codes for CASSRDTEAFF. The full variable domain, with the rest looked up from reference TRBV7-9 and TRBJ1-1, is DTGVSQNPRHKITKRGQNVTFRCDPISEHNRLYWYRQTLGQGPEFLTYFQNEAQLEKSRLLSDRFSAERPKGSFSTLEIQRTEQGDSAMYLCASSRDTEAFFGQGTRLTVV.